Below, one TCR beta chain is given with its context. The data derive from a study of blood T cell repertoires in COVID-19. Generated by immunoSEQ multiplex PCR, the TCRdb table keeps only in-frame clones and is missing some. This table has more than 85,000 clones, around 86% appearing once. The V gene's germline CDR1 is MRHNA and CDR2 SNTAGT. The ends were cut back, 3 bases at V and 4 bases at J, with 13 bases in the middle. This CDR3 is 15 amino acids long. The chain uses TRBV6-4 and TRBJ2-4; possibly TRBD1 for D (7 bases). This TCR came from a woman in her seventies with acute or convalescent COVID-19. Material: peripheral blood. In nucleotides, the CDR3 is TGTGCCAGCAGTGATGTCGCAGGGGGGAAAAACATTCAGTACTTC. Encoded protein: CASSDVAGGKNIQYF.